Sequencing of this TCR beta chain was carried out in a study of cytomegalovirus exposure and HLA in healthy donors (dated 2017 in TCRdb). As for the study more broadly: In an earlier analysis of fewer than 750 of the donors, 250 to 350 Gb of sequence data and 100 million or so unique TCR beta sequences from about 180 million T cells were reported. An early release covering roughly 640 HLA-typed donors comprised approximately 290 gigabases of sequencing data and around 86 million unique TCR sequences. Across about 380 genotyped donors of the cohort, an average of about 240,000 unique TCR beta nucleotide sequences per donor were sequenced, and about a sixth of those sequences were non-productive. To study patterns of TCR occurrence, a later analysis re-analyzed previously published TCR beta repertoires from under 750 donors and added high-resolution HLA genotyping. HLA typing included class I and class II loci at four-digit resolution. Of the 398 genotyped donors, 65% to 90% fell in the genetic ancestry cluster associated with self-reported Caucasian donors. In the later analysis, no new phenotypic data were used to find candidate immune exposures; instead, reliance was placed on TCR beta sequences and their occurrence across donors. Alongside the repertoire data, information on donor age, sex, ethnicity and CMV serostatus was compiled. To predict cytomegalovirus infection status, the study brought together high-throughput TCR immunosequencing, statistical association of individual TCRs with disease status, and machine learning. The number of typed donors differed by locus: 629-630 for A, B, C, DRB1 and DQB1; 500 to 550 for DQA1; 606 for DPA1; and around 490 for DPB1. Using immunosequencing, the study profiled T cell repertoires from approximately 700 subjects and related those repertoires to cytomegalovirus serostatus. A later genetic analysis used genome-wide SNP genotypes for 398 of the 666 donors, treating that subset as a discovery cohort. All discovery cohort repertoires had been generated using a single sequencing platform. The study aimed to test whether cataloging public T cell receptors could reveal signatures of past pathogen exposure. Besides the first cohort of around 670 subjects, a separate validation cohort made up of roughly 120 different subjects was used. An earlier analysis of 587 of the donors used high-throughput TCR beta sequencing to judge whether each TCR beta V gene segment behaved as functional or pseudogenic. Because of strong linkage in the cohort, 5 or 6 DR-DQ haplotypes were treated as single units for association and clustering. The research as a whole found: A later genetic analysis associated a missense DCLRE1C variant with V-gene and J-gene trimming of TCR beta chains, and an independent cohort replicated the association. The study listed approximately 150 TCR beta chains as associated with cytomegalovirus. A later analysis found that HLA-associated TCR beta chains were more clonally expanded and had lower generation probabilities than equally common non-associated chains. In a later analysis, some 18,000 TCR beta sequences were associated with specific HLA alleles at a false discovery rate of 0.05. A further reported finding was that TCR beta sequences accurately predicted the HLA-A and HLA-B alleles for most subjects in the first cohort. Strong co-occurrence of HLA alleles, especially DR and DQ, made assigning TCR associations to individual alleles difficult. Most TCR sequences were observed very rarely across donors, whereas some public TCRs were present in many individuals. The 87-base-pair reads could not distinguish some IMGT-functional V segments, including TRBV6-2 and TRBV6-3, so those segments were excluded. Correlated functional status among segregating V segments might be attributable to linkage disequilibrium, but an unknown experimental factor could not be ruled out. In a later analysis, several top co-occurrence clusters were reported to appear linked to parvovirus B19, influenza, CMV and Epstein-Barr virus. Immune exposure information for the cohort was limited to CMV serostatus. The authors suggested that the approach could potentially be extended to other disease states and immunological phenotypes. The earlier analysis of approximately 560 of the donors excluded 15 to 20 rarely observed V segments, including chromosome 9 orphons, because counts were too low. A later analysis found that most CMV-associated TCR beta chains appeared HLA-restricted, with HLA associations seemingly driven largely by CMV exposure. According to a later genetic analysis, donors in an Asian-associated ancestry cluster had fewer N-insertions in productive TCRs than the approximately 650-donor mean. Broadly in line with IMGT annotations, most TCR beta V segments showed up in productive rearrangements about 90% or about 30% of the time in an earlier analysis of 450 to 750 of the donors. A cluster of highly shared sequence variants was judged likely to represent a technical artifact of the sequencing pipeline. According to a later analysis, TCR association rates differed among HLA loci, with DRB1 alleles showing the most associated TCRs and HLA-C alleles showing the fewest. Three of the identified cytomegalovirus-associated TCR beta chains were confirmed in vitro to be specific for cytomegalovirus antigens. In this cohort, only TCR beta chains were sequenced, and detectable features were limited by the absence of alpha or paired-chain data. In both the original and validation cohorts, the classifier was reported to diagnose cytomegalovirus status with high specificity and sensitivity. Presence/absence analyses assumed roughly uniform sequencing depth across donors, an assumption that may not hold. Because HLA typing was unavailable for some donors at each locus, only the typed subset was used in association tests.

This clone was observed a few times. It lacks a known antigen. Base qualities are not at hand, and no much larger clone is one base apart. The library was prepared using the immunoSEQ multiplex PCR assay. A mixture of 60 forward primers for TCR Vbeta segments and 13 reverse primers for TCR Jbeta segments was used in the multiplex PCR. Amplification of the CDR3 region of rearranged TCR beta genes was performed with a multiplex PCR assay on genomic DNA. The Illumina HiSeq System was used to sequence the amplified TCR beta libraries as 87-base-pair reads. Concerning the study's data processing: Across the roughly 600 repertoires, a later analysis counted roughly 84 million unique TCR beta chains, some 11 million of which were shared by at least two donors. To remove PCR and sequencing errors, raw reads were error-corrected and collapsed into unique sequences using a nearest-neighbor algorithm that merged closely related sequences. V, D and J gene segments were assigned by aligning CDR3 sequences to IMGT reference sequences. Each retained sequence needed at least a six-nucleotide match to both a V gene segment and a J gene segment. Rearrangements were classified as productive when the CDR3 lacked stop codons and remained in frame with V and J, and all other rearrangements were classified as non-productive. Following IMGT convention, CDR3 was defined as the stretch from the second conserved V-encoded cysteine up to the conserved J-encoded phenylalanine. The earlier analysis of roughly 590 of the donors excluded any sequence lacking an unambiguous match to a single V gene segment. An earlier analysis of some 610 of the donors called V segments functional above 56.7% productive rearrangements and segregating when the between-donor standard deviation exceeded 5%. To diagnose cytomegalovirus status from the catalog of TCR beta chain sequences, a statistical classification framework was built. A later analysis assigned V and J genes by comparing TCR nucleotide sequences with IMGT/GENE-DB human TR gene sequences. The TCRdist pipeline was used in a later analysis to assign CDR3 sequences and most-parsimonious VDJ recombination scenarios. A later analysis defined each TCR beta chain by its CDR3 amino acid sequence plus V-gene family, and excluded reads lacking a unique V-gene family. To address suspected cross-contamination and a sequencing artifact, a later analysis removed roughly 640 highly shared, low-generation-probability nucleotide sequences. A later analysis calculated a clonal expansion index for each public chain from normalized within-repertoire ranks of inferred template counts. A later analysis computed generation probabilities with a VDJ recombination model fitted to out-of-frame rearrangements, and checked the results against IGoR. In a later analysis, TCR-TCR, TCR-HLA and TCR-CMV co-occurrence was scored with hypergeometric tests, and a repertoire-size bias correction was applied to TCR pairs. To estimate false discovery rates, a later analysis permuted the HLA or CMV assignments 20 times. In a later analysis, co-occurring TCRs were grouped with DBSCAN, and TCRdist sequence similarity was added when clustering was performed within HLA-allele-positive subsets. Co-occurrence clustering excluded repertoires with fewer than 30,000 or more than 120,000 public chains, plus five with anomalous nucleotide sharing. Sourced from immuneACCESS, this table was stored by TCRdb with only in-frame sequences that have V and J called. A share of the clones is absent; for the studies checked, an unresolved V gene accounts for under half, and the remainder has no known explanation. From that table come the V and J calls and clone size; the DNA was used to work out D and trimming. The sample table records 150,000 to 200,000 clones; roughly 60% of these occur just once. The ten largest clones represent about 2.9% of the sample.

The cohort was made up of approximately 700 healthy bone marrow donors. All cohort members were sampled while nominally healthy, although unrecorded immune exposures were likely present. The donor tested CMV seronegative and was one of the 352 seronegative cohort members. A peripheral blood sample was provided by each donor, and peripheral blood mononuclear cells were used for TCR beta sequencing. The Qiagen DNeasy Blood Extraction Kit was used to extract genomic DNA from the blood cell samples. From a lookup of the germline V gene (reference sequence), CDR1 and CDR2 are SGHNT and YYREEE. The junction carries 19 bases between V and J, which are trimmed by 6 bases and 4 bases respectively. From its cysteine to its phenylalanine, the CDR3 spans 15 amino acids. The kept DNA is CDR3 alone, 45 bases in frame from the first base.

The rearrangement joined TRBV5-4 to TRBJ1-1; D gene: possibly TRBD1, on 6 matching bases. This receptor was taken from a man between 35 and 55 years old in good health and CMV-seronegative. The specimen was PBMCs. The bases are TGTGCCAGCACCTCTCAGGGGAGGGTAGGCACTGAAGCTTTCTTT. Its protein product is CASTSQGRVGTEAFF.